Shown below are 28 T cell receptor beta chains from a single sample sequenced in a study of immune evolution from preneoplasia to lung adenocarcinoma. Some clones are missing from TCRdb's copy, which holds only in-frame ones; the method was immunoSEQ multiplex PCR. The repertoire holds tens of thousands of clones, about 76% seen once, with about 5.8% in the top ten. The source material was FFPE invasive lung adenocarcinoma tissue. These receptors all stem from a person in their sixties or seventies with invasive lung adenocarcinoma. Some clones in this sample may be carry-over from other donors' samples.

The chain couples TRBV28 to TRBJ2-3; 9 nucleotides line up with TRBD2. CDR1 and CDR2 from the germline V gene are MDHEN and SYDVKM. With V trimmed by 4 bases and J by 1 base, 9 bases remained unmatched. This CDR3 is built from 17 residues. This CDR3 reads CASSSSTSGYGTDTQYF. In DNA form, the CDR3 reads TGTGCCAGCAGTTCATCCACTAGCGGGTATGGCACAGATACGCAGTATTTT.

CDR3 nucleotide sequence: TGCGCCAGCAGCTCTAGAGCCCTGGTCACAGATACGCAGTATTTT. It encodes CASSSRALVTDTQYF. V is TRBV5-1 and J is TRBJ2-3; no firm D call. CDR1 SGHRS and CDR2 YFSETQ come from the germline V gene. This CDR3 comprises 15 residues. V was trimmed by 3 bases and J by 2 bases, leaving 13 bases between them. Looking up the rest from reference TRBV5-1 and TRBJ2-3 gives the full variable domain: KAGVTQTPRYLIKTRGQQVTLSCSPISGHRSVSWYQQTPGQGLQFLFEYFSETQRNKGNFPGRFSGRQFSNSRSEMNVSTLELGDSALYLCASSSRALVTDTQYFGPGTRLTVL.

This chain links TRBV30 with TRBJ1-4; D is perhaps TRBD1 (5 bases). The germline gives CDR1 GTSNPN, CDR2 SVGIG (reference sequence). The V and J ends lost 0 bases and 7 bases respectively, with 12 bases between them. The CDR3 has 14 residues. CDR3 protein: CAWSVKGSGEKLFF. In DNA form, the CDR3 reads TGTGCCTGGAGTGTAAAGGGGAGTGGTGAAAAACTGTTTTTT.

The chain uses TRBV7-3 and TRBJ2-7, with D perhaps matching TRBD1 (6 bases). Germline V gives CDR1 SGHTA, CDR2 FQGTGA. The CDR3 length is 13 residues. Trimming shortened V by 4 bases and J by 9 bases, and 16 bases separated the two germline ends. CDR3 DNA: TGTGCCAGCAGCTCCAACCCGGACAGCGGGCAGTACTTC. Amino acids: CASSSNPDSGQYF. The entire variable domain, with the rest obtained from reference TRBV7-3 and TRBJ2-7, is as follows: GAGVSQTPSNKVTEKGKYVELRCDPISGHTALYWYRQSLGQGPEFLIYFQGTGAADDSGLPNDRFFAVRPEGSVSTLKIQRTERGDSAVYLCASSSNPDSGQYFGPGTRLTVT.

This clone was seen more than once but under ten times. The chain has TRBV6-5 and TRBJ2-2; 8 bases are shared with TRBD1. Looked up from germline, CDR1 is MNHEY and CDR2 is SVGAGI. Trimming took 6 bases from V and 5 from J; bases not matched to a gene: 5. CDR3 length: 14 amino acids. The CDR3 region is CASRRQGSTGELFF. The CDR3, as DNA: TGTGCCAGCAGGCGACAGGGGTCAACCGGGGAGCTGTTTTTT.

This clone is a singleton in its sample. The chain combines TRBV4-2 with TRBJ2-2; 9 nucleotides match TRBD2. This CDR3 has 17 residues. Germline lookup yields CDR1 LGHNA and CDR2 YNFKEQ. V shed 1 base and J 6 bases; nucleotides not matched to a gene: 9. Here the CDR3 reads CASSQGYLAGIPGELFF. The DNA of the CDR3 is TGTGCCAGCAGCCAAGGTTACCTAGCGGGAATTCCCGGGGAGCTGTTTTTT.

The sample holds one count of this clone. J is TRBJ1-2 and V is TRBV5-1; weak D call: TRBD1 (6 bases). The germline V gene has CDR1 SGHRS and CDR2 YFSETQ. V lost 4 bases and J lost 8, with 15 bases in between. The length of the CDR3 is 13 residues. The CDR3 sequence is CASSPMTGFGYTF. The CDR3 DNA sequence: TGCGCCAGCAGCCCGATGACAGGCTTCGGCTACACCTTC.

The rearrangement links TRBV19 to TRBJ1-5; D ambiguous. Trimming pared 3 bases from V and 0 bases from J, leaving 9 bases between. The germline V gene has CDR1 LNHDA and CDR2 SQIVND (reference sequence). This CDR3 is 15 amino acids long. The CDR3 DNA reads as TGTGCCAGTAGTATCGGTTTAGATAGCAATCAGCCCCAGCATTTT. Residues: CASSIGLDSNQPQHF.

The chain has TRBV30 and TRBJ2-7, with unresolved D. The CDR3 is 14 amino acids. The V end lost 4 bases, the J end lost 1 base, and 14 bases lay between the germline ends. Germline-derived CDR1 and CDR2 are GTSNPN and SVGIG (reference sequence). The CDR3 reads CAWKSRLPSYEQYF. In DNA form, the CDR3 reads TGTGCCTGGAAGTCGCGGCTACCTTCCTACGAGCAGTACTTC.

This chain links TRBV5-8 with TRBJ2-2, with D unclear. This CDR3 has 12 amino acids. V dropped 4 bases and J dropped 8 bases, with 9 bases sitting between them. Germline V gene data show CDR1 as SGHTS and CDR2 as YDEGEE. As DNA, the CDR3 is TGTGCCAGCAGCAGTTTTCGTGGGGAGCTGTTTTTT. This translates into CASSSFRGELFF. The full variable domain, with the rest looked up from reference TRBV5-8 and TRBJ2-2, is EAGVTQSPTHLIKTRGQQATLRCSPISGHTSVYWYQQALGLGLQFLLWYDEGEERNRGNFPPRFSGRQFPNYSSELNVNALELEDSALYLCASSSFRGELFFGEGSRLTVL.

Only a few counts were recorded for this clone. V is TRBV11-2 and J is TRBJ1-2; maybe TRBD1 (5 bases). V shed 5 bases and J shed 7 bases, with 11 bases lying between them. The CDR3 loop spans 12 amino acids. Per germline, CDR1 SGHAT and CDR2 FQNNGV. In DNA form, the CDR3 reads TGTGCCAGCAGCCAGACAGTAGGTGGCTACACCTTC. Protein sequence: CASSQTVGGYTF.

This chain uses TRBV5-1 with TRBJ2-2, with D perhaps TRBD1 (6 bases). Germline V gene lookup returns CDR1 SGHRS and CDR2 YFSETQ. The germline V and J ends were trimmed by 8 bases and 0 bases, with 11 bases remaining between them. There are 14 residues in the CDR3. Here the CDR3 reads CASNRDTNTGELFF. The CDR3 DNA reads TGCGCCAGTAACCGGGACACGAACACCGGGGAGCTGTTTTTT.

This clone occurred once. The DNA is left out, because the CDR3 cannot be placed on it with certainty; the CDR3 is given as TCRdb lists it. This rearrangement joins TRBV21-1 to TRBJ2-7; no check of the table's D call, TRBD1, against the DNA was made. TRBV21-1 corresponds to a pseudogene. The CDR3 is 15 amino acids in total, end residues counted. The CDR3: CASSKWGTGNYEQYF.

The CDR3 here is CASNVERTDTQYF. The CDR3 DNA follows: TGTGCCAGCAACGTTGAGAGGACAGATACGCAGTATTTT. The chain combines TRBV2 with TRBJ2-3; D is ambiguous. The V gene lost 7 bases and the J gene lost 3 bases, with 11 bases spanning the gap. The CDR3 covers 13 residues. Germline CDR1 is SNHLY and CDR2 is FYNNEI. Full variable domain (remainder filled in from reference TRBV2 and TRBJ2-3): EPEVTQTPSHQVTQMGQEVILRCVPISNHLYFYWYRQILGQKVEFLVSFYNNEISEKSEIFDDQFSVERPDGSNFTLKIRSTKLEDSAMYFCASNVERTDTQYFGPGTRLTVL.

The genes are TRBV19 and TRBJ1-2, with 9 nucleotides matching TRBD1. With V trimmed by 3 bases and J by 4 bases, 3 bases remained unmatched. The CDR3 runs to 14 residues. The germline CDR1 and CDR2 sequences are LNHDA and SQIVND (reference sequence). CDR3: CASSIGTGSYGYTF. Here the CDR3 DNA reads TGTGCCAGTAGTATCGGGACAGGGAGCTATGGCTACACCTTC.

The V and J genes are TRBV6-6 and TRBJ2-7; D gene ambiguous. V lost 0 bases, J lost 3 bases, and 3 bases lay in between. Germline CDR1 is MNHNY and CDR2 is SVGAGI (reference sequence). The CDR3 runs 12 residues. This chain's CDR3 is CASSYSSYEQYF. CDR3 coding DNA: TGTGCCAGCAGTTACTCTAGCTACGAGCAGTACTTC.

Concerning this clone itself: The junction departs from the called germline gene at one end, perhaps through a read error. Different DNA sequences within this sample yield the same CDR3. The CDR3 spells CASSYQGAGTSKQYF. DNA of the CDR3: TGTGCCAGCAGTTACCAGGGGGCCGGAACTAGTAAGCAATACTTC. The chain links TRBV6-5 to TRBJ2-7; 8 nucleotides align to TRBD1. Germline V CDR1 and CDR2: MNHEY, SVGAGI. This CDR3 has 15 residues.

The chain couples TRBV11-2 to TRBJ2-5; D is uncertain. CDR3 length: 12 residues. CDR1 and CDR2 (germline): SGHAT, FQNNGV. Between the trimmed V and J ends, which lost 1 base and 9 bases, there was a span of 9 bases. As DNA, the CDR3 is TGTGCCAGCAGCTTAGGTGCGAAGGCCCAGTACTTC. Translating gives CASSLGAKAQYF.

CDR3 in DNA: TGTGCCAGCTCACCATACCGGGACAGATCCGACGAGCAGTACTTC. Its protein is CASSPYRDRSDEQYF. The V and J genes are TRBV18 and TRBJ2-7; 7 bases are shared with TRBD1. V shed 2 bases and J 5 bases; nucleotides not matched to a gene: 9. Germline CDR1 reads KGHSH; CDR2 reads LQKENI. This CDR3 contains 15 residues.

J is TRBJ2-5 and V is TRBV6-1, with a tentative D call TRBD1 (5 bases). The V gene lost 7 bases and the J gene lost 5 bases, with 11 bases spanning the gap. The CDR3 extends over 12 amino acids. In germline, CDR1 is MNHNS, CDR2 SASEGT. CDR3 sequence: CASKGVRETQYF. The CDR3 nucleotides are TGTGCCAGCAAAGGGGTCAGGGAGACCCAGTACTTC.

The chain links TRBV6-6 to TRBJ1-1, with D tentatively TRBD1 (6 bases). Germline values: CDR1 MNHNY, CDR2 SVGAGI (reference sequence). Trimming took 3 bases from V and 7 from J, leaving 9 bases between them. The CDR3 covers 12 residues. CDR3 region: CASSYTTGEAFF. The CDR3 bases are TGTGCCAGCAGTTATACGACAGGTGAAGCTTTCTTT.

This clone came up a few times. J is TRBJ1-2 and V is TRBV30; a possible D gene is TRBD1 (5 bases). This CDR3 is 15 amino acids long. V lost 1 base and J lost 2, with 14 bases in between. Germline-derived CDR1 and CDR2 are GTSNPN and SVGIG (reference sequence). CDR3 sequence reads: CAWSGWGEMNYGYTF. The CDR3 DNA reads TGTGCCTGGAGTGGTTGGGGGGAGATGAACTATGGCTACACCTTC.

In its sample, this clone was seen a few times. The chain has TRBV7-2 and TRBJ2-7; perhaps TRBD1 as D (5 bases). V lost 5 bases to trimming and J lost 4 bases, with 12 bases between them. There are 13 residues in the CDR3. Germline V lookup: CDR1 SGHTA, CDR2 FQGNSA. The CDR3 coding sequence is TGTGCCAGCAGCACAGACAGTCGTTACGAGCAGTACTTC. Its protein is CASSTDSRYEQYF.

The chain couples TRBV14 to TRBJ1-4, with unresolved D. V lost 3 bases, J lost 8 bases, and 10 bases lay in between. CDR1 and CDR2 from the germline V gene are SGHDN and FVKESK. The CDR3 has 13 amino acids. CDR3 region: CASSQGFREKLFF. As DNA, the CDR3 is TGTGCCAGCAGCCAGGGGTTTCGGGAAAAACTGTTTTTT. Together with reference TRBV14 and TRBJ1-4, the CDR3 gives the full variable domain: EAGVTQFPSHSVIEKGQTVTLRCDPISGHDNLYWYRRVMGKEIKFLLHFVKESKQDESGMPNNRFLAERTGGTYSTLKVQPAELEDSGVYFCASSQGFREKLFFGSGTQLSVL.

This chain connects TRBV5-1 to TRBJ2-3; D not resolved. Between the trimmed V and J ends, which lost 1 base and 3 bases, there was a span of 9 bases. CDR1 and CDR2 from the germline V gene are SGHRS and YFSETQ. This CDR3 comprises 14 residues. The CDR3 protein is CASSLSGTTDTQYF. CDR3 coding DNA: TGCGCCAGCAGCTTGTCGGGTACTACAGATACGCAGTATTTT. The complete variable domain, with remaining parts taken from reference TRBV5-1 and TRBJ2-3, reads KAGVTQTPRYLIKTRGQQVTLSCSPISGHRSVSWYQQTPGQGLQFLFEYFSETQRNKGNFPGRFSGRQFSNSRSEMNVSTLELGDSALYLCASSLSGTTDTQYFGPGTRLTVL.

The V gene is TRBV6-6, the J gene TRBJ2-3; tentatively, D is TRBD2 (6 bases). CDR3 length: 16 amino acids. CDR1 is MNHNY and CDR2 is SVGAGI in the germline V gene (reference sequence). V lost 6 bases and J 4 bases, leaving 20 bases between the germline ends. CDR3 nucleotide sequence: TGTGCCAGCAGCTCCCGACTAGGATCTGGAGCAGATACGCAGTATTTT. It specifies CASSSRLGSGADTQYF.

The sample holds one count of this clone. V and J are TRBV6-5 and TRBJ2-2; D remains unclear. V lost 7 bases and J lost 7, with 19 bases in between. Germline V gene data show CDR1 as MNHEY and CDR2 as SVGAGI. The CDR3 has 15 residues. The CDR3 DNA sequence: TGTGCCAGCACCCGAGGCTTTCTCCCAATCGGGGAGCTGTTTTTT. This translates into CASTRGFLPIGELFF.

The chain combines TRBV5-1 with TRBJ1-4; the D is unclear. The V end was cut by 4 bases, the J end by 0 bases, with 13 bases between. The CDR3 has 16 amino acids. Germline V CDR1 and CDR2: SGHRS, YFSETQ. CDR3 DNA sequence: TGCGCCAGCAGCCCCGGGTGGAGTGCAACTAATGAAAAACTGTTTTTT. Protein: CASSPGWSATNEKLFF.